This T cell receptor (beta chain) was documented in a study of resident and recirculating memory T cells in vitiligo. Deletions cut 10 bases from V and 2 bases from J, with 14 bases between. The CDR3 length is 13 residues. Germline CDR1 reads PRHDT; CDR2 reads FYEKMQ (reference sequence). TCRdb's copy holds only in-frame clones and misses some; the assay was immunoSEQ multiplex PCR. The sample has 60,000 to 80,000 clones, more than 85% seen once. Sequencing input: blood. V is TRBV13 and J is TRBJ1-1; D might be TRBD1 (6 bases). The TCR was taken from a male donor with vitiligo. The CDR3 region has the DNA TGTGCCACGTCTCCCAGGGGAAACACTGAAGCTTTCTTT. This codes for CATSPRGNTEAFF. The whole variable domain, remainder taken from reference TRBV13 and TRBJ1-1, is AAGVIQSPRHLIKEKRETATLKCYPIPRHDTVYWYQQGPGQDPQFLISFYEKMQSDKGSIPDRFSAQQFSDYHSELNMSSLELGDSALYFCATSPRGNTEAFFGQGTRLTVV.